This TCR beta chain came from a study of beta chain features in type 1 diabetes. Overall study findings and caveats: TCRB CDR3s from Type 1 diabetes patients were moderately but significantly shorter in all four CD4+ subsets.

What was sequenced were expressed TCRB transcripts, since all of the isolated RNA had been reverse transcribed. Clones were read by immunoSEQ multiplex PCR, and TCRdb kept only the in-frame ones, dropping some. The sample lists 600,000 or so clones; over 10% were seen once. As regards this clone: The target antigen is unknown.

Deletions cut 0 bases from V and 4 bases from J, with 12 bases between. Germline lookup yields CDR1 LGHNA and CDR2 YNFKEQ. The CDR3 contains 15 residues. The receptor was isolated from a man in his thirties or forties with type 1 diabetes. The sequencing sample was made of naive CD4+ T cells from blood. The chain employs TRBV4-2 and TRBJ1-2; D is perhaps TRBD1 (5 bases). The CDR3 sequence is CASSQDISGSYGYTF. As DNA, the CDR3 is TGTGCCAGCAGCCAAGATATATCAGGGTCCTATGGCTACACCTTC.